The clone carrying this T cell receptor beta chain showed up just once. Its specificity is not known. The data originate from a study of cytomegalovirus exposure and HLA in healthy donors. Overall study findings and caveats: Fewer N-insertions than the roughly 650-donor mean were reportedly shown by an Asian-associated ancestry cluster in a later analysis.

PCR amplification relied on 60 Vbeta primers (plus 13 Jbeta primers). TCRdb keeps only in-frame clones here, not all; method: immunoSEQ multiplex PCR. The sample holds about 120,000 clones, about four fifths seen once. The sample was PBMCs. The sequence was obtained from a woman between 40 and 55 years old in good health and CMV-seronegative.

Written as DNA, the CDR3 is TGTGCCAGCAGTTTCCAGGGGACTAGCGGGAGATATGAGCAGTTCTTC. Amino acid sequence: CASSFQGTSGRYEQFF. The V gene is TRBV27, the J gene TRBJ2-1; 14 bases fit TRBD2. The germline CDR1 and CDR2 sequences are MNHEY and SMNVEV (reference sequence). J lost 8 bases, V lost 3 bases, and 6 bases had no gene match. The CDR3 has 16 residues.